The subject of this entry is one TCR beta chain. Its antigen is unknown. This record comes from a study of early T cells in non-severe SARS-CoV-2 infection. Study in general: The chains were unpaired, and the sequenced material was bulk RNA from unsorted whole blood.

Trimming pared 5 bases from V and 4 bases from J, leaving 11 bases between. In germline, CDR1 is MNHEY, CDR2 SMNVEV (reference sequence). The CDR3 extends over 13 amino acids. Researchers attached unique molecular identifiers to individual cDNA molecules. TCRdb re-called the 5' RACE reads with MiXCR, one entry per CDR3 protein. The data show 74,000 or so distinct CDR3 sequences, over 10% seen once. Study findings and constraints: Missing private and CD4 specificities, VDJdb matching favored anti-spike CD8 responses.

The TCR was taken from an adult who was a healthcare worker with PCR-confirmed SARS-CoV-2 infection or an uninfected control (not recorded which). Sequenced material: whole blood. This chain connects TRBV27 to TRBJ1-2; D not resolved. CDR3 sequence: CASSPSPAYGYTF. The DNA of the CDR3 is TGTGCCAGCAGTCCGAGCCCAGCCTATGGCTACACCTTC.